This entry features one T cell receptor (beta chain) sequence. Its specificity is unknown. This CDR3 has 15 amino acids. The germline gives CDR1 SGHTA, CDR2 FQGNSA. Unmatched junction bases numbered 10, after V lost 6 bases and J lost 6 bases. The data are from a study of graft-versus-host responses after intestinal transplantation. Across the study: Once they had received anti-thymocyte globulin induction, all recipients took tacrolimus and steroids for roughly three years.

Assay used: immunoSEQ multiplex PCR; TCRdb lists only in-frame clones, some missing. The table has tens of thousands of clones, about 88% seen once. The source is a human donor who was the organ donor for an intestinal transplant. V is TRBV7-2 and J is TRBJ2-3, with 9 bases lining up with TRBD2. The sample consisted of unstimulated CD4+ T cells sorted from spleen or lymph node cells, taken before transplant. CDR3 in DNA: TGTGCCAGCAGGGATGTAGCGGGAGCTTGGGATACGCAGTATTTT. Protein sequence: CASRDVAGAWDTQYF.